This TCR beta chain came from a study of ipilimumab plus nivolumab after autologous stem cell transplantation. At the level of the study: Median doses per patient: roughly five ipilimumab, about 8 nivolumab.

Starting 14 to 28 days after autologous transplant, ipilimumab 1 mg/kg was given. Produced via immunoSEQ multiplex PCR; TCRdb's table is partial and in-frame only. The table shows roughly 16,000 clones, with 80% to 85% occurring only once. The germline V gene encodes CDR1 LGHNA and CDR2 YSLEER. This CDR3 spans 16 amino acids. After removal of 4 bases from V and 7 bases from J, the junction contained 9 bases not matched to a gene. This receptor was identified in a male donor with diffuse large B-cell lymphoma. The rearrangement uses TRBV4-3 and TRBJ2-7; 14 nucleotides agree with TRBD2. The sequenced sample was PBMCs, obtained in a trial of ipilimumab plus nivolumab as post-transplant consolidation. This CDR3 reads CASSPNPRLAGGEQYF. CDR3 nucleotides: TGCGCCAGCAGCCCCAATCCCCGACTAGCGGGGGGGGAGCAGTACTTC.